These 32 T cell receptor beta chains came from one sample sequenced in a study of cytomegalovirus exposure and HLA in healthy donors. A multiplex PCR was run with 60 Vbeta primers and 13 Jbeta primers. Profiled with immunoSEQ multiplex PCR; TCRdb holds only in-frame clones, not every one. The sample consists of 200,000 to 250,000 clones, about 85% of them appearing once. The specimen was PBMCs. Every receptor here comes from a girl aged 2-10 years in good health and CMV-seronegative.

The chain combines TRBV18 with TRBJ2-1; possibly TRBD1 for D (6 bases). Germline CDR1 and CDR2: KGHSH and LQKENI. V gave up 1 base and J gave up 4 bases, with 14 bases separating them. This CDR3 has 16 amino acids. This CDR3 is CASSPQTGGGYNEQFF. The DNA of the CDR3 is TGTGCCAGCTCACCACAGACAGGAGGAGGATACAATGAGCAGTTCTTC.

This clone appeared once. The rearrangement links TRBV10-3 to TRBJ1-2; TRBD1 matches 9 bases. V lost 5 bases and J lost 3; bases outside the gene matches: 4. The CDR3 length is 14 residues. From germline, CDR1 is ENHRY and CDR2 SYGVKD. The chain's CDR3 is CAISRDRVDYGYTF. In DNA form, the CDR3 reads TGTGCCATCAGTCGGGACAGGGTCGACTATGGCTACACCTTC.

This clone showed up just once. The CDR3 protein is CASRPDTQETQYF. CDR3 nucleotide sequence: TGTGCCAGCAGACCGGACACTCAAGAGACCCAGTACTTC. This chain uses TRBV25-1 with TRBJ2-5; the D gene is possibly TRBD1 (5 bases). This CDR3 region has 13 residues. V was shortened by 6 bases and J by 2 bases, with 10 bases between the two germline ends. Per the germline V gene, CDR1 is MGHDK and CDR2 is SYGVNS.

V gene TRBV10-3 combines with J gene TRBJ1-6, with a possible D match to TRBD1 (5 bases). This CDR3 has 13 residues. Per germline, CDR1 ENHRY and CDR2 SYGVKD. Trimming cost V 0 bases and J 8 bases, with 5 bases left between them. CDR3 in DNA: TGTGCCATCAGTGAGTCACAGGATTCACCCCTCCACTTT. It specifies CAISESQDSPLHF.

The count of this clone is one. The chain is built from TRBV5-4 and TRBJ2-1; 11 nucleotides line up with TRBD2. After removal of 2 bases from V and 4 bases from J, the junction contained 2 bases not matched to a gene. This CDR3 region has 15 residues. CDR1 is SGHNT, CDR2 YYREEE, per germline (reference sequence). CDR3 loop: CASSFRLAGYNEQFF. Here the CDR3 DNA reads TGTGCCAGCAGCTTTCGACTAGCGGGATACAATGAGCAGTTCTTC.

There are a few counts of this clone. Here the CDR3 reads CASSLELANYGYTF. The CDR3, as DNA: TGCGCCAGCAGCTTGGAGCTAGCTAACTATGGCTACACCTTC. V gene TRBV5-1 combines with J gene TRBJ1-2; D remains ambiguous. CDR1 is SGHRS, CDR2 YFSETQ, per germline. V lost 0 bases and J lost 0, with 6 bases in between. This CDR3 is 14 amino acids long.

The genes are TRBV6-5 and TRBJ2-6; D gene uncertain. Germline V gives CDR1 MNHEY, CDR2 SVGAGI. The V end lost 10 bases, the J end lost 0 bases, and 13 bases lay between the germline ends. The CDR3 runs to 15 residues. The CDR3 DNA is TGTGCCACCAGGCCGGCGGACTCTGGGGCCAACGTCCTGACTTTC. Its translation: CATRPADSGANVLTF.

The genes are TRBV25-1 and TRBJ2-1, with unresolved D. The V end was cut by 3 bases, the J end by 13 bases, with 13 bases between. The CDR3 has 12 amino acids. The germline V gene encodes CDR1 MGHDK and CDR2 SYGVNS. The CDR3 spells CASSDPGQSQFF. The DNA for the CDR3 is TGTGCCAGCAGTGACCCTGGGCAGAGCCAGTTCTTC.

CDR3 sequence (DNA): TGCGCCAGCAGTACCCCGGGACAGAGCTCCTACAATGAGCAGTTCTTC. Amino acids: CASSTPGQSSYNEQFF. The chain uses TRBV4-1 and TRBJ2-1; TRBD1 agrees at 7 bases. CDR1 is MGHRA and CDR2 is YSYEKL in the germline V gene. This CDR3 comprises 16 residues. Losses at the gene ends were 6 bases for V and 0 bases for J; bases not matched to a gene: 8.

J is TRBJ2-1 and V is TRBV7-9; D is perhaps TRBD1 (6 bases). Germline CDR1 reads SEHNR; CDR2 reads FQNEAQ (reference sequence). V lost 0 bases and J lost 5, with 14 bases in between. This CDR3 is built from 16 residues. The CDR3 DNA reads TGTGCCAGCAGCTTAGCGCGGACAGTGAGGGACAATGAGCAGTTCTTC. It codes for CASSLARTVRDNEQFF.

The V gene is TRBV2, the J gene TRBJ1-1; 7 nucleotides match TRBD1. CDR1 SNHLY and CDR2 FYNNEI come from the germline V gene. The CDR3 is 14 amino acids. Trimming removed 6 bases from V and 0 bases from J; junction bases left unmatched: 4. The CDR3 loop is CASRRQGMNTEAFF. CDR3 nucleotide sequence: TGTGCCAGCAGGAGACAGGGCATGAACACTGAAGCTTTCTTT.

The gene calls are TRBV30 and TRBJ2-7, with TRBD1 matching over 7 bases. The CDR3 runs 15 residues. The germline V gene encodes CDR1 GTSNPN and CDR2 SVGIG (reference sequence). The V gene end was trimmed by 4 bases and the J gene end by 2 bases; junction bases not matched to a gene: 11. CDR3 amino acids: CAWIQPGTAPYEQYF. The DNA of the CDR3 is TGTGCCTGGATTCAACCCGGGACAGCGCCCTACGAGCAGTACTTC.

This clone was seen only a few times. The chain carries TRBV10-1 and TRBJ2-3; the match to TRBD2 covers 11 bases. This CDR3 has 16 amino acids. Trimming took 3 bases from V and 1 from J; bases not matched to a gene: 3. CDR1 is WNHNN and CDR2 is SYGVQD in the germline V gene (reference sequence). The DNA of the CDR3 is TGCGCCAGCAGTGACATACTAGCGGGGGGCACAGATACGCAGTATTTT. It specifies CASSDILAGGTDTQYF.

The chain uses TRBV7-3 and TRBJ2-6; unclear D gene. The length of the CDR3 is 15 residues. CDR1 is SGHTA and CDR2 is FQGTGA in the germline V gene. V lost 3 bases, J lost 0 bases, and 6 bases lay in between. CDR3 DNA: TGTGCCAGCAGCTTCGTTCTCTCTGGGGCCAACGTCCTGACTTTC. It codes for CASSFVLSGANVLTF. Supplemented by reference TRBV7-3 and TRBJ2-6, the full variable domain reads GAGVSQTPSNKVTEKGKYVELRCDPISGHTALYWYRQSLGQGPEFLIYFQGTGAADDSGLPNDRFFAVRPEGSVSTLKIQRTERGDSAVYLCASSFVLSGANVLTFGAGSRLTVL.

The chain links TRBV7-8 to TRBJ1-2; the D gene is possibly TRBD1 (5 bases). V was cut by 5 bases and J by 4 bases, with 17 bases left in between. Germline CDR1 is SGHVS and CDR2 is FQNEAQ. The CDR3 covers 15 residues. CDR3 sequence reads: CASSVGGHPRYGYTF. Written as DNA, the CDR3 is TGTGCCAGCAGCGTCGGCGGACACCCTCGCTATGGCTACACCTTC.

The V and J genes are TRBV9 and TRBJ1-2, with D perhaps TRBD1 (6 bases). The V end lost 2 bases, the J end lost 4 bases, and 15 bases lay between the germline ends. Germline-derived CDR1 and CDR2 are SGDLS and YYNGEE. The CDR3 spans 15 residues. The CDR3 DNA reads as TGTGCCAGCAGCGTCGCCGGGACAAGACTCTATGGCTACACCTTC. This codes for CASSVAGTRLYGYTF.

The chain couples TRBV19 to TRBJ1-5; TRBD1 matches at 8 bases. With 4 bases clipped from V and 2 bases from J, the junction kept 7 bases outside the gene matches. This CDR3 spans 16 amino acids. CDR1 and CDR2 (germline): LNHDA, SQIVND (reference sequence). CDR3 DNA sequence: TGTGCCAGTAGTAATCTCGGGACAGGACGCAATCAGCCCCAGCATTTT. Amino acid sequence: CASSNLGTGRNQPQHF.

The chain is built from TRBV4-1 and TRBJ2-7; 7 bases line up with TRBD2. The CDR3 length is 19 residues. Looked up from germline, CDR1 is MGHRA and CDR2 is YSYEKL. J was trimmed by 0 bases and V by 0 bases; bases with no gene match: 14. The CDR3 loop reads CASSQDRSAGLLSSYEQYF. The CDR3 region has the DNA TGCGCCAGCAGCCAAGATCGATCAGCGGGGTTATTAAGCTCCTACGAGCAGTACTTC.

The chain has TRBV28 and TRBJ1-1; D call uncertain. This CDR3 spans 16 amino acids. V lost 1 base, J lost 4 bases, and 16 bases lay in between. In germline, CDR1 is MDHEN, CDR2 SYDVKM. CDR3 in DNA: TGTGCCAGCAGTTTATTCCCCCGAGGTCCGGGCACTGAAGCTTTCTTT. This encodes CASSLFPRGPGTEAFF.

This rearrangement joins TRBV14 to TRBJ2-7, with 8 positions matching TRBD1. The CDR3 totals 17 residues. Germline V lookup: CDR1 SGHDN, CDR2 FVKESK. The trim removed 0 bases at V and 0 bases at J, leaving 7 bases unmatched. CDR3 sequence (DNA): TGTGCCAGCAGCCAAGATTTTGAGGGACAGGCCTCCTACGAGCAGTACTTC. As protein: CASSQDFEGQASYEQYF. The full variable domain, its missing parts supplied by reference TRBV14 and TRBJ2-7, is EAGVTQFPSHSVIEKGQTVTLRCDPISGHDNLYWYRRVMGKEIKFLLHFVKESKQDESGMPNNRFLAERTGGTYSTLKVQPAELEDSGVYFCASSQDFEGQASYEQYFGPGTRLTVT.

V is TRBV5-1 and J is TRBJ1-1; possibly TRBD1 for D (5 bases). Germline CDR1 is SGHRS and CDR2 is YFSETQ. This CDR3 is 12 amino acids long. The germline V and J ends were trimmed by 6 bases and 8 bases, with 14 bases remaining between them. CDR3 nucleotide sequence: TGCGCCAGCACCTCCGGGGGTAGGGAAGCTTTCTTT. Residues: CASTSGGREAFF.

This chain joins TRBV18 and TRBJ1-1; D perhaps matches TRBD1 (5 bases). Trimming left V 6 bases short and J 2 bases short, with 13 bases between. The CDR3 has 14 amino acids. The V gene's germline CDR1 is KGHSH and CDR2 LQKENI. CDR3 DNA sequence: TGTGCCAGCTCGCCCTCCGGACAAAACACTGAAGCTTTCTTT. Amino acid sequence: CASSPSGQNTEAFF.

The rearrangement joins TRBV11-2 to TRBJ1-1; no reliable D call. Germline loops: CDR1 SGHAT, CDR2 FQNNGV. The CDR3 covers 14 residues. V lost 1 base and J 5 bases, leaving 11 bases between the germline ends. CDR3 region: CASSLVPLYTEAFF. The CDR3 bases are TGTGCCAGCAGCTTAGTTCCGTTGTATACTGAAGCTTTCTTT.

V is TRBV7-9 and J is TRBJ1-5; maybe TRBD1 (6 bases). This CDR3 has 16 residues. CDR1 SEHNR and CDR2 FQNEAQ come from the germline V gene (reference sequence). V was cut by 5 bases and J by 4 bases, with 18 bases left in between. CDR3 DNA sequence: TGTGCCAGCAGCCCCGATGGACAGAAACGAAATCAGCCCCAGCATTTT. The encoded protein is CASSPDGQKRNQPQHF.

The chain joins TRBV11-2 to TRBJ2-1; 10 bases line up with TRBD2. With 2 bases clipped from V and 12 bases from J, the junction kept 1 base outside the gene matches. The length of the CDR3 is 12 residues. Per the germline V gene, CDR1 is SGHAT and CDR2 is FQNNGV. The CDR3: CASSLTSGTQFF. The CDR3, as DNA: TGTGCCAGCAGCTTAACTAGCGGGACGCAGTTCTTC.

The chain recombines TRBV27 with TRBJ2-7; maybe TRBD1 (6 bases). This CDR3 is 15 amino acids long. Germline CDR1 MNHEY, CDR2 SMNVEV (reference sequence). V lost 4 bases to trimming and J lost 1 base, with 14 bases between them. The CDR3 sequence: CASSSGQGRSYEQYF. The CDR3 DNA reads TGTGCCAGCAGTTCAGGCCAGGGGAGATCCTACGAGCAGTACTTC.

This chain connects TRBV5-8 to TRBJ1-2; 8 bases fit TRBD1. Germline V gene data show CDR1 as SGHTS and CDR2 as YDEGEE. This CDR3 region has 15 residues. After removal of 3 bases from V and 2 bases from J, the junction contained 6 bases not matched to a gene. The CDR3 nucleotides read TGTGCCAGCAGCTCCCGACGGACAGGGAACTATGGCTACACCTTC. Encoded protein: CASSSRRTGNYGYTF.

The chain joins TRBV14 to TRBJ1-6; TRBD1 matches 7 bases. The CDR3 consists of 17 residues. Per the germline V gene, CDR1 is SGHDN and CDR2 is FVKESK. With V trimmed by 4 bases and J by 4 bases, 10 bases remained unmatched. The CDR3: CASSRRGGIGYNSPLHF. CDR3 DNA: TGTGCCAGCAGCCGCCGAGGGGGCATTGGATATAATTCACCCCTCCACTTT. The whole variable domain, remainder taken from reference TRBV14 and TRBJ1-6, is EAGVTQFPSHSVIEKGQTVTLRCDPISGHDNLYWYRRVMGKEIKFLLHFVKESKQDESGMPNNRFLAERTGGTYSTLKVQPAELEDSGVYFCASSRRGGIGYNSPLHFGNGTRLTVT.

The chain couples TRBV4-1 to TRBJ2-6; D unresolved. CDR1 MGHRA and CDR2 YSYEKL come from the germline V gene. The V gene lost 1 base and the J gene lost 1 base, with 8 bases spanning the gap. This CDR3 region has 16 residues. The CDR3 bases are TGCGCCAGCAGCCAAGTTCTGAGATCTGGGGCCAACGTCCTGACTTTC. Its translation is CASSQVLRSGANVLTF.

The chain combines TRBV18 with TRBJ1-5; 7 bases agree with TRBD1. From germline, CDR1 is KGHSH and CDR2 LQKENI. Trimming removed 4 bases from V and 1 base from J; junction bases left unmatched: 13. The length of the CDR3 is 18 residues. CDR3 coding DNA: TGTGCCAGCTCACGAACGTTATCTACAGGGGTCAGCAATCAGCCCCAGCATTTT. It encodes CASSRTLSTGVSNQPQHF.

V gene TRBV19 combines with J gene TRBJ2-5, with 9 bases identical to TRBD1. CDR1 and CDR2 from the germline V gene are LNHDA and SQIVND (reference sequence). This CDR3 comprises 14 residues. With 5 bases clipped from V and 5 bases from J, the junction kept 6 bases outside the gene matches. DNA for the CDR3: TGTGCCAGTAGTTGGACAGGGGCGAGGGAGACCCAGTACTTC. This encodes CASSWTGARETQYF.

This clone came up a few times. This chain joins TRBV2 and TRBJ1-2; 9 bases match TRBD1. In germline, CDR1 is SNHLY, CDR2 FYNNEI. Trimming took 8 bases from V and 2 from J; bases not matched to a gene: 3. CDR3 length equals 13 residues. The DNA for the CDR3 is TGTGCCAGCCCCGGGACAGGGAACTATGGCTACACCTTC. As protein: CASPGTGNYGYTF.